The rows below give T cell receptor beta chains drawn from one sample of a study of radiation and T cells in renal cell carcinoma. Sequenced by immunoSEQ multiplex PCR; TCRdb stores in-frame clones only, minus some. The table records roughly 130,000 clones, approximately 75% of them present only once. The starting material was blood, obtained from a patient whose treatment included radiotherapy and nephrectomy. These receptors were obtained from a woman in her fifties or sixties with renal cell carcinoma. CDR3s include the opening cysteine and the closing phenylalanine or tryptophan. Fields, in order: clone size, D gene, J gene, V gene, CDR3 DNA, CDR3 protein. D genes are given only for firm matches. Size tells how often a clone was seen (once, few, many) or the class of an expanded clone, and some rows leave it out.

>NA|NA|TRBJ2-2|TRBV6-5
TGTGCCAGCAGTTACGGGTGGGCGAACACCGGGGAGCTGTTTTTT
CASSYGWANTGELFF
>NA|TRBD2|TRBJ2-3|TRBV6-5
TGTGCCAGCAGACGGGCGGGAGGCACAGATACGCAGTATTTT
CASRRAGGTDTQYF
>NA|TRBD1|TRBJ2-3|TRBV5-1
TGCGCCAGCAGCTGGACAGGGAGCGCAGATACGCAGTATTTT
CASSWTGSADTQYF
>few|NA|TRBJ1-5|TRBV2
TGTGCCAGCAGTGAAACGGCTAGCAATCAGCCCCAGCATTTT
CASSETASNQPQHF
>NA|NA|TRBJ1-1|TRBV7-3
TGTGCCAGCAGCTTAAACCCGATCAGCAGCTCGAACACTGAAGCTTTCTTT
CASSLNPISSSNTEAFF
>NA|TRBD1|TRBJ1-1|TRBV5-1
TGCGCCAGCAGCTTAACAGGGGGACTTAACACTGAAGCTTTCTTT
CASSLTGGLNTEAFF
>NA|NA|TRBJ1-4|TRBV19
TGTGCCAGTAGTATCCCCGGCAGGGGAGATGAAAAACTGTTTTTT
CASSIPGRGDEKLFF
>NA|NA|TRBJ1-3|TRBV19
TGTGCCAGTAGTATTGGGGCAGGCGGTAGCTCTGGAAACACCATATATTTT
CASSIGAGGSSGNTIYF
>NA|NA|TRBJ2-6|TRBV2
TGTGCCAGCAGTGAATTCAGCTCTGGGGCCAACGTCCTGACTTTC
CASSEFSSGANVLTF
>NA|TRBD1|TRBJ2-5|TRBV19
TGTGCCAGTAGCTCGACAGGGGGCAGGGAGACCCAGTACTTC
CASSSTGGRETQYF
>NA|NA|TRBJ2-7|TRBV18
TGTGCCAGCTCTCTACGGGGCGAGCAGTACTTC
CASSLRGEQYF
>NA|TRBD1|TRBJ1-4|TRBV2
TGTGCCAGCAGGCAGACAGGGGTATTAAGTAATGAAAAACTGTTTTTT
CASRQTGVLSNEKLFF
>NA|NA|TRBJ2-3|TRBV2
TGTGCCAGCAATCGAGACACAGATACGCAGTATTTT
CASNRDTDTQYF
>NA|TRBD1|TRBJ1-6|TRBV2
TGTGCCAGCAGTCCCGGGACAGGCTATAATTCACCCCTCCACTTT
CASSPGTGYNSPLHF
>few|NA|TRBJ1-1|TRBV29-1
TGCAGCGCCGGACAGTTGAACACTGAAGCTTTCTTT
CSAGQLNTEAFF
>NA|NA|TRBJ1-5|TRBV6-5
TGTGCCATCTCGCGGGGTATGGATCAGCCCCAGCATTTT
CAISRGMDQPQHF
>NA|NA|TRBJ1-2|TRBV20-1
TGCAGTGCAACTCAGGCGGGCTACACCTTC
CSATQAGYTF
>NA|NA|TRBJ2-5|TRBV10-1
TGCGCCAGCAGTGAGACCGGGACAATCTTTGGGGAGACCCAGTACTTC
CASSETGTIFGETQYF
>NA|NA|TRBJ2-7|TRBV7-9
TGTGCCAGCAGCTTCTATCAGGGGACTACCAATGCCTACGAGCAGTACTTC
CASSFYQGTTNAYEQYF
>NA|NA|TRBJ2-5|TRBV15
TGTGCCACCAGCCCTAGGAGGGGGGAGACCCAGTACTTC
CATSPRRGETQYF
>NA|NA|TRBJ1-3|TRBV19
TGTGCCAGTAGTGCGGGGGCGTCTGGAAACACCATATATTTT
CASSAGASGNTIYF
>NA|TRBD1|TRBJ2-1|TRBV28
TGTGCCAGCAGTTTGACAGGGGGCCCGGACAAGGTGCAGTTCTTC
CASSLTGGPDKVQFF
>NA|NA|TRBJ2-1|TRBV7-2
TGTGCCAGCAGCTTTGCAGTGAGGGGGTCCAATGAGCAGTTCTTC
CASSFAVRGSNEQFF
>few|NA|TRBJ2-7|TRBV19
TGTGCCAGTAGACCCGGGACGCAGTCCTCCTACGAGCAGTACTTC
CASRPGTQSSYEQYF
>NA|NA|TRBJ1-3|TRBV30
TGTGCCTGGAGTGTGACAGCCTCTGGAAACACCATATATTTT
CAWSVTASGNTIYF
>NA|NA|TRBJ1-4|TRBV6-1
TGTGCCAGCAGTGAAGCTTCAGGATTTAATGAAAAACTGTTTTTT
CASSEASGFNEKLFF
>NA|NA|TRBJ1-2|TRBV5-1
TGCGCCAGCAGCTTGGAGGGTACCTATGGCTACACCTTC
CASSLEGTYGYTF
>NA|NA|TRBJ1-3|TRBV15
TGTGCCACCAGCAGAGATCGAGGAGTAGGAAACACCATATATTTT
CATSRDRGVGNTIYF
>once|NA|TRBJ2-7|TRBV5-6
TGTGCCAGCGAGAGGGACAAAGAGCAGTACTTC
CASERDKEQYF
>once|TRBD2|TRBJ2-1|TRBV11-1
TGTGCCAGCAGTTATAGCGCGGGACTAGCGTCCGGTTTGGATGAGCAGTTCTTC
CASSYSAGLASGLDEQFF
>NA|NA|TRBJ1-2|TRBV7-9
TGTGCCAGCAGCTTAGGTCGGGACTCAATCTATGGCTACACCTTC
CASSLGRDSIYGYTF
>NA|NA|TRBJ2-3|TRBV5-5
TGTGCCAGCAGCTTGGATGGGACTAGCACAGATACGCAGTATTTT
CASSLDGTSTDTQYF
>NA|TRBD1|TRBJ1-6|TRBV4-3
TGCGCCAGCAGCCAAGGAGCACAGGGGGACTCACCCCTCCACTTT
CASSQGAQGDSPLHF
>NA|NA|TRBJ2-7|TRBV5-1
TGCGCCAGCAGCTTGGACTCTTCGGGGGGCTTCTACGAGCAGTACTTC
CASSLDSSGGFYEQYF